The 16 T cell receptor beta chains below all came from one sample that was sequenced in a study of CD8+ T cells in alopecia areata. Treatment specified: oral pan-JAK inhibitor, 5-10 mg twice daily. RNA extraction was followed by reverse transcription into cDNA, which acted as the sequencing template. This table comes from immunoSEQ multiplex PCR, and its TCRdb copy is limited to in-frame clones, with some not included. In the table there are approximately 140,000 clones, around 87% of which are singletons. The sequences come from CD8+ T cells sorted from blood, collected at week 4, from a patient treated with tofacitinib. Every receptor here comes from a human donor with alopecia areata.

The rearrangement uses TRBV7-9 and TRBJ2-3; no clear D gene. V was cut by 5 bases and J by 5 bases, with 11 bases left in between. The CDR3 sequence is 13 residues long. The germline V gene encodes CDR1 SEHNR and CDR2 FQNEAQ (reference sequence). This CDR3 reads CASSPTPEDTQYF. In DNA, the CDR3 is TGTGCCAGCAGCCCCACCCCGGAAGATACGCAGTATTTT.

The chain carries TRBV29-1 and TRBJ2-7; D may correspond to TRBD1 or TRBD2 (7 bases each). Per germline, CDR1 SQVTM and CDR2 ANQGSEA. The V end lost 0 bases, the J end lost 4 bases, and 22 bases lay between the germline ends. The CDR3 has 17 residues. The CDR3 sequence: CSVEDFREGQGEYEQYF. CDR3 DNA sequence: TGCAGCGTTGAAGATTTCAGGGAGGGGCAGGGGGAGTACGAGCAGTACTTC.

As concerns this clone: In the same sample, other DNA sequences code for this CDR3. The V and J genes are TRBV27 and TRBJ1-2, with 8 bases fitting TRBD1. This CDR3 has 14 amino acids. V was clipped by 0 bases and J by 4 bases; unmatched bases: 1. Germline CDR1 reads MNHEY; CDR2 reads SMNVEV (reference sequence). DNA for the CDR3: TGTGCCAGCAGTTTATCTGGGACAGGCTATGGCTACACCTTC. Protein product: CASSLSGTGYGYTF.

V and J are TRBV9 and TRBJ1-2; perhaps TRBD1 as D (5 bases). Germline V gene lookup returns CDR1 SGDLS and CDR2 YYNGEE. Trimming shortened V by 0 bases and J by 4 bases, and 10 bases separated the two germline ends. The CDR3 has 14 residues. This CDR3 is CASSVGDSAYGYTF. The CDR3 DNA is TGTGCCAGCAGCGTAGGGGACTCAGCCTATGGCTACACCTTC.

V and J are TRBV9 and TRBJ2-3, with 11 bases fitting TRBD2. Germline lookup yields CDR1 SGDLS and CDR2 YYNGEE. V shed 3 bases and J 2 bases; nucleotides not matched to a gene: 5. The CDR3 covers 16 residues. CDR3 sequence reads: CASSGTSGSSTDTQYF. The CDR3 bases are TGTGCCAGCAGCGGAACTAGCGGGAGTTCCACAGATACGCAGTATTTT.

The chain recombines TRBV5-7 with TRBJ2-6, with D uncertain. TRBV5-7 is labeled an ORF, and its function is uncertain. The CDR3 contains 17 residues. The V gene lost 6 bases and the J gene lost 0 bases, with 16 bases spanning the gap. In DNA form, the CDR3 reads TGTGCCAGCACCGGACGGATATATAACTCTGGGGCCAACGTCCTGACTTTC. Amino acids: CASTGRIYNSGANVLTF.

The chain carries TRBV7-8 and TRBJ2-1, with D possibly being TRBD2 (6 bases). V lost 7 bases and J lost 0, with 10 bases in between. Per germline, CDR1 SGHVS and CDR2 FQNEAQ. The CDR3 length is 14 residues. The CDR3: CASTLSGSYNEQFF. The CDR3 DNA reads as TGTGCCAGCACCCTTAGCGGCTCCTACAATGAGCAGTTCTTC.

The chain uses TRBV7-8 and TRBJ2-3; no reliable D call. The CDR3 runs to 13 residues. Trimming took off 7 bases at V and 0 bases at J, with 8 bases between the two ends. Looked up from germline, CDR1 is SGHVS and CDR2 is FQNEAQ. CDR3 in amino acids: CASTRESTDTQYF. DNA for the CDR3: TGTGCCAGCACGAGAGAGAGCACAGATACGCAGTATTTT.

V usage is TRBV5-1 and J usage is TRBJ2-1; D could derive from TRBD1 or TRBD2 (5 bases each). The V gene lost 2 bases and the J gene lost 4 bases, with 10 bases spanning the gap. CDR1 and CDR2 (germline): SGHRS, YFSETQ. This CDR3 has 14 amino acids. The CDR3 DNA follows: TGCGCCAGCAGCTTTTGGGGGTTGTACAATGAGCAGTTCTTC. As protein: CASSFWGLYNEQFF.

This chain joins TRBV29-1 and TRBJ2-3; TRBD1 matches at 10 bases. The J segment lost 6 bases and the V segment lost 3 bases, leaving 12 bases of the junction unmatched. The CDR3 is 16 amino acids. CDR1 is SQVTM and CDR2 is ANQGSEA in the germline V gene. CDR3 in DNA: TGCAGCGTTGATCCCGGGACAGGGGATCGAGGTGATACGCAGTATTTT. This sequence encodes CSVDPGTGDRGDTQYF.

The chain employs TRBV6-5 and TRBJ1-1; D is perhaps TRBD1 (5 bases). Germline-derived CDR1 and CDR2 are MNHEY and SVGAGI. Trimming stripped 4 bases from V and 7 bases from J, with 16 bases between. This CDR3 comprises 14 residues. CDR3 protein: CASSSSDKPLEAFF. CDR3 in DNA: TGTGCCAGCAGTTCCTCGGACAAGCCCCTTGAAGCTTTCTTT.

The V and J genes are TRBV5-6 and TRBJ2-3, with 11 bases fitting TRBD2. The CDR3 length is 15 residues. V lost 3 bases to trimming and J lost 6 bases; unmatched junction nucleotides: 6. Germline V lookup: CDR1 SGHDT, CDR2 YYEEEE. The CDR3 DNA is TGTGCCAGCAGCTCACTAGCGGGAGAGGTGGATACGCAGTATTTT. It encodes CASSSLAGEVDTQYF.

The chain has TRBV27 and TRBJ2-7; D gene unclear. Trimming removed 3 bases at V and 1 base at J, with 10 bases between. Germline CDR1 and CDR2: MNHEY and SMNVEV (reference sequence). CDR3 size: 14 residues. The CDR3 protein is CASSFSPESYEQYF. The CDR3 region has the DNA TGTGCCAGCAGTTTTTCTCCTGAGTCCTACGAGCAGTACTTC.

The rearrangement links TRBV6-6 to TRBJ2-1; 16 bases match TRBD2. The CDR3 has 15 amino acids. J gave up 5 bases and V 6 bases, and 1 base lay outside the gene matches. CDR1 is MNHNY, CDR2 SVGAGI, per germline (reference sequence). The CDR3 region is CASRGLAGGNNEQFF. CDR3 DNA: TGTGCCAGCAGGGGACTAGCGGGGGGGAACAATGAGCAGTTCTTC.

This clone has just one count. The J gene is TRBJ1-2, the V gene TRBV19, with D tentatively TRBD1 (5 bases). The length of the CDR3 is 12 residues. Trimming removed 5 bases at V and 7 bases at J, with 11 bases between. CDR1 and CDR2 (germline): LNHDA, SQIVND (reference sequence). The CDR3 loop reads CASSSDRIGYTF. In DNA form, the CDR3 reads TGTGCCAGTAGTTCAGACAGAATTGGCTACACCTTC. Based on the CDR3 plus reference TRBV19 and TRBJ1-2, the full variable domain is DGGITQSPKYLFRKEGQNVTLSCEQNLNHDAMYWYRQDPGQGLRLIYYSQIVNDFQKGDIAEGYSVSREKKESFPLTVTSAQKNPTAFYLCASSSDRIGYTFGSGTRLTVV.

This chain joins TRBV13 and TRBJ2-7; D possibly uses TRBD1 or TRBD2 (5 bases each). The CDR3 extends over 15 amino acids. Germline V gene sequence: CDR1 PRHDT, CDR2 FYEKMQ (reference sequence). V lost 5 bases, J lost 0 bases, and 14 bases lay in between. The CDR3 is CASSLGTASSYEQYF. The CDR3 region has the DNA TGTGCCAGCAGCCTCGGGACCGCGAGCTCCTACGAGCAGTACTTC.